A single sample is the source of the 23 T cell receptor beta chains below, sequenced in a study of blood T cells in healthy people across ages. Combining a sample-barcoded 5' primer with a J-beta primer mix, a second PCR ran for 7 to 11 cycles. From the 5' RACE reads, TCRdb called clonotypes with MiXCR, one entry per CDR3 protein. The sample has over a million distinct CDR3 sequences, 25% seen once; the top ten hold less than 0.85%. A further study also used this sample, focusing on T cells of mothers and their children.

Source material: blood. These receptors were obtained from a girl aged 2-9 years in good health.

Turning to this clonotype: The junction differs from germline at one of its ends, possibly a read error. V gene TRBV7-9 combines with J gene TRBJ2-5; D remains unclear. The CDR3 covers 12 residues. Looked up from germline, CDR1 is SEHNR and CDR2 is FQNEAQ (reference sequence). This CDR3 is CTSSSTHIEQYF. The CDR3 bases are TGTACCAGCAGCTCGACCCATATTGAGCAGTACTTC.

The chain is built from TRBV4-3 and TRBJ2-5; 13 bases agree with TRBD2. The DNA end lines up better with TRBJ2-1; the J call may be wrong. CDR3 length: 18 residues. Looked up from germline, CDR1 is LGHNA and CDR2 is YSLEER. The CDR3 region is CASSQSRARLAGGDEQFF. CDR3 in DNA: TGCGCCAGCAGCCAAAGTAGGGCCCGACTAGCGGGGGGAGATGAGCAGTTCTTC.

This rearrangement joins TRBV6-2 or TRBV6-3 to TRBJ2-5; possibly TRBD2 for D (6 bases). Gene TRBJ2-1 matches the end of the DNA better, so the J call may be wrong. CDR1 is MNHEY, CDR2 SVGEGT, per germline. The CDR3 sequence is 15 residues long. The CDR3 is CASSYGELEGNEQFF. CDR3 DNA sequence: TGTGCCAGCAGTTACGGCGAGTTGGAGGGGAATGAGCAGTTCTTC.

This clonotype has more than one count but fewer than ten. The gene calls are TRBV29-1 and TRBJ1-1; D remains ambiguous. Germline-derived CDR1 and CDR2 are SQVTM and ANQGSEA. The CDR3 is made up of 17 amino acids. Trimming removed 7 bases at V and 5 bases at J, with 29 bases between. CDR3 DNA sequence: TGCAGCGCTCAGAAGGGTGCATTAGAGGGTAAATGGACTGAAGCTTTCTTT. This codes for CSAQKGALEGKWTEAFF.

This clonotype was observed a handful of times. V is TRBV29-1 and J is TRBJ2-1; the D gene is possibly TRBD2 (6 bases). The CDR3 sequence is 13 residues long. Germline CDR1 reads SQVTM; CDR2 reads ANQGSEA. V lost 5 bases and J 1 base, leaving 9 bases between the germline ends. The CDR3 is CSVLATSYNEQFF. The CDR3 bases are TGCAGCGTTCTAGCGACGTCCTACAATGAGCAGTTCTTC.

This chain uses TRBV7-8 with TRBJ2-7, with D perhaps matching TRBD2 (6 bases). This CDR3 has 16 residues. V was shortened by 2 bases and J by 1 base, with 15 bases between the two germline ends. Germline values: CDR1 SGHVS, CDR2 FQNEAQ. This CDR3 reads CASSLKSGDASYEQYF. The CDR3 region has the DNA TGTGCCAGCAGCTTAAAGTCGGGAGACGCGTCCTACGAGCAGTACTTC.

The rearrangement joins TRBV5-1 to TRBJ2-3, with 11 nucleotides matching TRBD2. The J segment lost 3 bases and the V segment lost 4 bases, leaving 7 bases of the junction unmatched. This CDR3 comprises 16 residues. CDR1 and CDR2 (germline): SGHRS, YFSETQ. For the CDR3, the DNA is TGCGCCAGCAGCCCGCGACTAGCGGGGTTGACAGATACGCAGTATTTT. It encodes CASSPRLAGLTDTQYF.

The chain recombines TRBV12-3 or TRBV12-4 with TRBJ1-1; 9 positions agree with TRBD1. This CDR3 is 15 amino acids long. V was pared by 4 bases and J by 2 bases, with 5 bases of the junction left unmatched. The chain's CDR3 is CASSSRGQGNTEAFF. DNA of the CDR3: TGTGCCAGCAGTTCCCGGGGACAGGGAAACACTGAAGCTTTCTTT.

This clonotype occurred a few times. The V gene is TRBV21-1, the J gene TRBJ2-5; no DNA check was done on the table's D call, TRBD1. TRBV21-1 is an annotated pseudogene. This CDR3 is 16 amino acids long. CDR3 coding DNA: TGTGCCAGCAGCAAAGAGGGGTGGACAGGGTCAGAGACCCAGTACTTC. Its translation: CASSKEGWTGSETQYF.

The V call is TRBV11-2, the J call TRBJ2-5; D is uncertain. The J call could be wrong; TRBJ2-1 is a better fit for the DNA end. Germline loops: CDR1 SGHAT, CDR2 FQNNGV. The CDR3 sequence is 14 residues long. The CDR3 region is CASSFSALRSEQFF. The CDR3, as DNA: TGTGCCAGCAGCTTTTCAGCGCTGAGGTCGGAGCAGTTCTTC.

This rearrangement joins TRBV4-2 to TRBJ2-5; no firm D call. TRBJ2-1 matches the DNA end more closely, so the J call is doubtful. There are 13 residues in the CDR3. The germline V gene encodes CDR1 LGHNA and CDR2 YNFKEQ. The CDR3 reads CASSQGRVEVQFF. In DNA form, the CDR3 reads TGTGCCAGCAGCCAAGGTCGGGTCGAGGTGCAGTTCTTC.

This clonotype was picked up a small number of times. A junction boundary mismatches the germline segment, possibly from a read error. In DNA, the CDR3 is TGTGTCAGCTCGATCCAGGGGAACACTGAAGCTTTCTTT. Protein: CVSSIQGNTEAFF. The chain uses TRBV6-5 and TRBJ1-1, with D tentatively TRBD1 (5 bases). Germline V lookup: CDR1 MNHEY, CDR2 SVGAGI. This CDR3 has 13 amino acids.

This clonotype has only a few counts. The CDR3 spells CASSLASGLAGEQFF. CDR3 coding DNA: TGTGCCAGCTCACTTGCCTCAGGACTAGCCGGGGAGCAGTTCTTC. The rearrangement uses TRBV18 and TRBJ2-5; TRBD2 matches 8 bases. The better agreement between TRBJ2-1 and the DNA end casts doubt on the J call. Germline V gene data show CDR1 as KGHSH and CDR2 as LQKENI. The CDR3 runs to 15 residues.

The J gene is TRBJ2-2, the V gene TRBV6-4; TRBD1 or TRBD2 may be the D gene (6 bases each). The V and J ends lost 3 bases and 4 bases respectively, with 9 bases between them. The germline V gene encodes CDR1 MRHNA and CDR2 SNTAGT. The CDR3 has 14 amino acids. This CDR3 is CASSEEGGTGELFF. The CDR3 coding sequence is TGTGCCAGCAGTGAGGAGGGGGGCACCGGGGAGCTGTTTTTT.

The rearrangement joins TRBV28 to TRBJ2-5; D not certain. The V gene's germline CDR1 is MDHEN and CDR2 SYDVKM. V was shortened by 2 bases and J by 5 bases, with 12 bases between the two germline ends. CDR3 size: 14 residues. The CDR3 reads CASSLELVVETQYF. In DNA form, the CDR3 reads TGTGCCAGCAGTTTAGAGTTGGTGGTGGAGACCCAGTACTTC.

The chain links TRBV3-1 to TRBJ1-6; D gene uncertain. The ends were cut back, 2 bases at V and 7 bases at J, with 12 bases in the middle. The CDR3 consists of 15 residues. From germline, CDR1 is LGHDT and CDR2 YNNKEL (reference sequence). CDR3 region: CASSQLGRENSPLHF. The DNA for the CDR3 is TGTGCCAGCAGCCAACTGGGCCGCGAGAATTCACCCCTCCACTTT.

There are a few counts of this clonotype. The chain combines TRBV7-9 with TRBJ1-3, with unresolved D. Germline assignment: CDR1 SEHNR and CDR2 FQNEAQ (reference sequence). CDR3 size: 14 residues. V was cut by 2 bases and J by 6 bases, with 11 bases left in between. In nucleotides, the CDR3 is TGTGCCAGCAGCTTACTCATGGAGGAAAACACCATATATTTT. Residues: CASSLLMEENTIYF.

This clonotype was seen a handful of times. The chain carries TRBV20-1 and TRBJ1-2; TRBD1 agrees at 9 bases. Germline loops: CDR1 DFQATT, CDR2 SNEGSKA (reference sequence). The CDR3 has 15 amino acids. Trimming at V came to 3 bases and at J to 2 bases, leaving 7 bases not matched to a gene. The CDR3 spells CSASSGTGRNYGYTF. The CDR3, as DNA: TGCAGTGCTAGCTCAGGGACAGGGAGGAACTATGGCTACACCTTC.

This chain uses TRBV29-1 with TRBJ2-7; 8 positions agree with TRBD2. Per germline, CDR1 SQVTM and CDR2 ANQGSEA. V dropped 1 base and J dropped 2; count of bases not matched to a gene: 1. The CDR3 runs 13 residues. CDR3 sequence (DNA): TGCAGCGTTGAAGGTAGCGGGGCCTACGAGCAGTACTTC. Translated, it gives CSVEGSGAYEQYF.

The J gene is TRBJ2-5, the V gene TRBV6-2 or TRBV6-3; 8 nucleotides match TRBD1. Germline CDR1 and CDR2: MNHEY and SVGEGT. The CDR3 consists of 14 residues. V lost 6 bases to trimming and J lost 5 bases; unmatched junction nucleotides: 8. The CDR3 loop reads CASRTTGTGETQYF. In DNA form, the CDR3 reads TGTGCCAGCAGAACTACCGGGACAGGCGAGACCCAGTACTTC.

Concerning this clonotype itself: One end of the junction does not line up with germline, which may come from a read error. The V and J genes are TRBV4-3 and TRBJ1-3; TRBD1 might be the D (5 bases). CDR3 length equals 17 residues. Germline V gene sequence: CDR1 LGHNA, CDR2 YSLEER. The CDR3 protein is CASSQDPVWDSGHTIYF. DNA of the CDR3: TGCGCCAGCAGCCAAGATCCCGTGTGGGACTCTGGACACACCATATATTTT.

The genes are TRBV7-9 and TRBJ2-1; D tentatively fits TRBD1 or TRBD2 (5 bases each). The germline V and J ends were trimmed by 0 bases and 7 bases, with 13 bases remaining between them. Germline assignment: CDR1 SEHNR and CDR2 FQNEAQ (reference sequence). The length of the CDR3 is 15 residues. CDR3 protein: CASSLAEVRGNEQFF. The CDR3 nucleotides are TGTGCCAGCAGCTTAGCAGAGGTGAGGGGTAATGAGCAGTTCTTC.

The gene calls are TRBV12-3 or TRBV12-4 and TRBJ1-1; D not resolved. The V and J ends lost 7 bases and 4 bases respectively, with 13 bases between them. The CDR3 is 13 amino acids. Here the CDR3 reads CASTLGVATEAFF. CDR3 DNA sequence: TGTGCCAGCACCCTAGGAGTAGCCACTGAAGCTTTCTTT.